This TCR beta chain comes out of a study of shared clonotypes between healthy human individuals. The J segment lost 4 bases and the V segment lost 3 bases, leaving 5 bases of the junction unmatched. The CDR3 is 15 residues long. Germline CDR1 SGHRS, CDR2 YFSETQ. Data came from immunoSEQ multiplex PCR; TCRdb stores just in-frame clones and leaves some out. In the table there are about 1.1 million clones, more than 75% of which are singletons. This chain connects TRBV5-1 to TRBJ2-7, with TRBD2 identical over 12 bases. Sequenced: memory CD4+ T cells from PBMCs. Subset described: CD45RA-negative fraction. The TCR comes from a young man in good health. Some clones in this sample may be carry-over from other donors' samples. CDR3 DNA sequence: TGCGCCAGCAGCTATGGGACTAGCGGGTTTTACGAGCAGTACTTC. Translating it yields CASSYGTSGFYEQYF.